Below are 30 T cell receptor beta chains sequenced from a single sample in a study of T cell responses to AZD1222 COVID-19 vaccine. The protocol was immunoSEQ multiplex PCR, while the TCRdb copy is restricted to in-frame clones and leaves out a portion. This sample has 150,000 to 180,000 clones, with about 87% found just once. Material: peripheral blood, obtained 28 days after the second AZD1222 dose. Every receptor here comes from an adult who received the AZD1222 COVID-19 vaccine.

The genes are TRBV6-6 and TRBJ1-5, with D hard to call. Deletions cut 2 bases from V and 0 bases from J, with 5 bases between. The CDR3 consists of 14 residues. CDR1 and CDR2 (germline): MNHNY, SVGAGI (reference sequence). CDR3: CASSYVDSNQPQHF. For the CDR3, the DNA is TGTGCCAGCAGTTACGTCGATAGCAATCAGCCCCAGCATTTT.

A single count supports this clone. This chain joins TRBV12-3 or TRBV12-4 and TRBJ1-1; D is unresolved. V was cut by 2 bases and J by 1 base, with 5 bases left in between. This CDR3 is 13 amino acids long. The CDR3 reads CASSLYGNTEAFF. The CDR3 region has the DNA TGTGCCAGCAGTTTATACGGGAACACTGAAGCTTTCTTT.

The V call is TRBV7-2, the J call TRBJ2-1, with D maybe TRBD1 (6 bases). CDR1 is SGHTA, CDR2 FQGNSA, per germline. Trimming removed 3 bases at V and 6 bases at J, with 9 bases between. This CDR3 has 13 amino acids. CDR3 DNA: TGTGCCAGCAGCTTTGGACAGTTCAATGAGCAGTTCTTC. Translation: CASSFGQFNEQFF.

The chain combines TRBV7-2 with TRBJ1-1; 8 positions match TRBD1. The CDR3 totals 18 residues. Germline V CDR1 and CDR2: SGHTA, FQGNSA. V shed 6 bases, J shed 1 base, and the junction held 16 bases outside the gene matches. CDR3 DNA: TGTGCCAGCAGGCCAGGCCTGGACAGGGCCTTGGGGAACACTGAAGCTTTCTTT. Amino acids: CASRPGLDRALGNTEAFF.

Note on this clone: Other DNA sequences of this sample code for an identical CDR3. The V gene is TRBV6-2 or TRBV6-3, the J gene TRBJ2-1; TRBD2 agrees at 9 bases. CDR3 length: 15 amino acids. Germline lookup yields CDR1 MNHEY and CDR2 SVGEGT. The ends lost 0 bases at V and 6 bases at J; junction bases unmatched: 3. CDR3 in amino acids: CASSYSGGRANEQFF. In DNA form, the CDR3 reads TGTGCCAGCAGTTACTCTGGCGGGAGGGCCAATGAGCAGTTCTTC.

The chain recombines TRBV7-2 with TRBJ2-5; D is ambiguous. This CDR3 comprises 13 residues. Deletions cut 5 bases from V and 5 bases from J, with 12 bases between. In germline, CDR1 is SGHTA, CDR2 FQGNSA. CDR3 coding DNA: TGTGCCAGCAGCCGATCAGGTGGGGAGACCCAGTACTTC. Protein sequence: CASSRSGGETQYF.

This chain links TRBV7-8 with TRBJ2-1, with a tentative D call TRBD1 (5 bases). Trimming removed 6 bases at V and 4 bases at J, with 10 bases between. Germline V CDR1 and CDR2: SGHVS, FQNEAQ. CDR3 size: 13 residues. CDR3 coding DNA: TGTGCCAGCAGAGCCGACAGTTACAATGAGCAGTTCTTC. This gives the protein CASRADSYNEQFF.

The CDR3 DNA reads as TGCGCCAGCGCAAAGAACCCGGGACAGAATAATTCACCCCTCCACTTT. Translation gives CASAKNPGQNNSPLHF. This chain uses TRBV5-1 with TRBJ1-6, with 7 bases matching TRBD1. Germline V gives CDR1 SGHRS, CDR2 YFSETQ. J lost 5 bases, V lost 7 bases, and 12 bases had no gene match. This CDR3 region has 16 residues.

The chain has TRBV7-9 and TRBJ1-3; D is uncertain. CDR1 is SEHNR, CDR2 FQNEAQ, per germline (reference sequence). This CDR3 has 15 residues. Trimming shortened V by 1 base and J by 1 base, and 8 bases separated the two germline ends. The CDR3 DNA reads TGTGCCAGCAGCTTAGGGCAGAGTTCTGGAAACACCATATATTTT. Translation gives CASSLGQSSGNTIYF.

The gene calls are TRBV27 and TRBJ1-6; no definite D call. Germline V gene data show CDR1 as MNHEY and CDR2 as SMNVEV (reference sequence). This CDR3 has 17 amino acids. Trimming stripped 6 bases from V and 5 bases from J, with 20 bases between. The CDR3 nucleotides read TGTGCCAGCAGCCAGGAGAGGAATGCGGCCGATAATTCACCCCTCCACTTT. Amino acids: CASSQERNAADNSPLHF.

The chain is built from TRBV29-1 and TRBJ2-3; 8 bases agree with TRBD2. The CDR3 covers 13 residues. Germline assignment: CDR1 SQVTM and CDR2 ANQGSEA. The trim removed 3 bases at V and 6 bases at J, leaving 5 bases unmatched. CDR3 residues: CSVEGLGADTQYF. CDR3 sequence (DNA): TGCAGCGTTGAGGGACTAGGAGCCGATACGCAGTATTTT.

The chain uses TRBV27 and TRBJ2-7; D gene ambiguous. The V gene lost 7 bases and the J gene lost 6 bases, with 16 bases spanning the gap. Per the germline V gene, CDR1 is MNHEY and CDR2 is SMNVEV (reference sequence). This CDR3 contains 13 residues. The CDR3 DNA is TGTGCCAGCAAGGCACTTCTAGGATCCGAGCAGTACTTC. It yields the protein CASKALLGSEQYF.

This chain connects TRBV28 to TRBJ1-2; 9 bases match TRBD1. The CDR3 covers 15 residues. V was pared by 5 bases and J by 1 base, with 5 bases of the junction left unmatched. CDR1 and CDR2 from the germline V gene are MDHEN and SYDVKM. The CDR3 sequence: CASSETGQGNYGYTF. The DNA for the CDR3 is TGTGCCAGCAGTGAAACGGGACAGGGTAACTATGGCTACACCTTC.

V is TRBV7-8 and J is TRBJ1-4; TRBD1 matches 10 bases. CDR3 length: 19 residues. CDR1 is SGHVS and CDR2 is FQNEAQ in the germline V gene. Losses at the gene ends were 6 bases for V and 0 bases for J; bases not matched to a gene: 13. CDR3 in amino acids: CASRKRAGQGLATNEKLFF. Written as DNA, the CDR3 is TGTGCCAGCAGAAAGAGGGCGGGACAGGGGCTTGCAACTAATGAAAAACTGTTTTTT. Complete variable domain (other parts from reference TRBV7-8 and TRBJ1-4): GAGVSQSPRYKVAKRGQDVALRCDPISGHVSLFWYQQALGQGPEFLTYFQNEAQLDKSGLPSDRFFAERPEGSVSTLKIQRTQQEDSAVYLCASRKRAGQGLATNEKLFFGSGTQLSVL.

CDR3 nucleotides: TGTGCCAGCAGCGTAGGACCCAGCGGGAGCGAGCAGTACTTC. It yields the protein CASSVGPSGSEQYF. The chain uses TRBV9 and TRBJ2-7; 8 bases are shared with TRBD2. Germline V gives CDR1 SGDLS, CDR2 YYNGEE. The junction had 5 bases not matched to a gene; V was cut back by 0 bases and J by 6 bases. There are 14 residues in the CDR3.

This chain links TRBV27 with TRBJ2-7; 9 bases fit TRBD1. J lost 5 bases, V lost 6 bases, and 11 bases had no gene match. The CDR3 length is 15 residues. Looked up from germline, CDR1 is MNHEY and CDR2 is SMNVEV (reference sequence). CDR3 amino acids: CASSVRGTGSHEQYF. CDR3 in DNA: TGTGCCAGCAGCGTAAGAGGGACAGGGTCCCACGAGCAGTACTTC.

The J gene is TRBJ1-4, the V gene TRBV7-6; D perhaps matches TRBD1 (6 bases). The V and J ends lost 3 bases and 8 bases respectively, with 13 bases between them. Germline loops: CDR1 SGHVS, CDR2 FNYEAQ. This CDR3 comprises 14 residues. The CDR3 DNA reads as TGTGCCAGCAGCTTCGGGGGGGCAGGGGAAAAACTGTTTTTT. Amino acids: CASSFGGAGEKLFF.

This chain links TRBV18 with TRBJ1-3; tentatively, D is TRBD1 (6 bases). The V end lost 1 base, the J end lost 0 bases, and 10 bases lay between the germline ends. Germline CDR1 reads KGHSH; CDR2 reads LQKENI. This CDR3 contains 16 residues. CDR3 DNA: TGTGCCAGCTCACCACTGGACAGCGGCTCTGGAAACACCATATATTTT. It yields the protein CASSPLDSGSGNTIYF.

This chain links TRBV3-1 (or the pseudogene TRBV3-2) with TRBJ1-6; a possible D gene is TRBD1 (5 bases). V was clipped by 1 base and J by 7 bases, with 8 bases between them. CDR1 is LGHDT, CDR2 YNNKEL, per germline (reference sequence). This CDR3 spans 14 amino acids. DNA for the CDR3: TGTGCCAGCAGCCAAGGACAGAGAAATTCACCCCTCCACTTT. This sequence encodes CASSQGQRNSPLHF.

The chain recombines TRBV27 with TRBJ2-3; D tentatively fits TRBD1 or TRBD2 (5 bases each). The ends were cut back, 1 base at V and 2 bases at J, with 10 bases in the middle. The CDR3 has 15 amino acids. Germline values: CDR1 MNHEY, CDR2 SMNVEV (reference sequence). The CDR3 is CASSLLGEPTDTQYF. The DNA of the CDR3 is TGTGCCAGCAGTTTATTGGGGGAGCCCACAGATACGCAGTATTTT.

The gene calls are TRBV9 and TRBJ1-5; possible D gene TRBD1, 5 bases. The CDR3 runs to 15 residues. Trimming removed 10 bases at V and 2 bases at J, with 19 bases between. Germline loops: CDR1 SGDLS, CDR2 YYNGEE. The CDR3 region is CAPRPGGGGNQPQHF. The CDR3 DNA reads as TGTGCCCCCCGCCCGGGGGGGGGAGGCAATCAGCCCCAGCATTTT.

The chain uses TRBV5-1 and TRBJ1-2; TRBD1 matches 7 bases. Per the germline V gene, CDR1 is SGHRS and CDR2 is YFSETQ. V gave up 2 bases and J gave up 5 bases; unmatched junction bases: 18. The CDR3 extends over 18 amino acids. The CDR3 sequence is CASSLGQARGPREYGYTF. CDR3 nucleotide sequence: TGCGCCAGCAGCTTAGGACAGGCTCGGGGACCGAGGGAGTATGGCTACACCTTC.

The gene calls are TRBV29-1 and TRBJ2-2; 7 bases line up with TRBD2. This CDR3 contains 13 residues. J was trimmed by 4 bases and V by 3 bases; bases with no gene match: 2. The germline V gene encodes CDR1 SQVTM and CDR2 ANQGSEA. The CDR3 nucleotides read TGCAGCGTTGACGGGAGGAGCACCGGGGAGCTGTTTTTT. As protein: CSVDGRSTGELFF.

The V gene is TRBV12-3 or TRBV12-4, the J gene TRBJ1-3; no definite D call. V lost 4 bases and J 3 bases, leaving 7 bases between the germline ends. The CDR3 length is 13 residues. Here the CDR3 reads CASSSTVGNTIYF. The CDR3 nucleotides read TGTGCCAGCAGTTCGACCGTTGGAAACACCATATATTTT.

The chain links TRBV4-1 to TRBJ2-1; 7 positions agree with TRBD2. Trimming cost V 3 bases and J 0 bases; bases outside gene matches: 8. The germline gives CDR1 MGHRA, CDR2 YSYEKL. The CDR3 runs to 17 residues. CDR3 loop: CASSHRLAGSSYNEQFF. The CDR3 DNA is TGCGCCAGCAGCCACCGACTAGCAGGAAGCTCCTACAATGAGCAGTTCTTC.

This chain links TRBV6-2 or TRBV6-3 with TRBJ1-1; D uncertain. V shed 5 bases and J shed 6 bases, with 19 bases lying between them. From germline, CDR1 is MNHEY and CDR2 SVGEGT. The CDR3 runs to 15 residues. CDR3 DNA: TGTGCCAGCAGTGACCAGGTTGAGGGCCTCTCTGAAGCTTTCTTT. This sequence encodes CASSDQVEGLSEAFF.

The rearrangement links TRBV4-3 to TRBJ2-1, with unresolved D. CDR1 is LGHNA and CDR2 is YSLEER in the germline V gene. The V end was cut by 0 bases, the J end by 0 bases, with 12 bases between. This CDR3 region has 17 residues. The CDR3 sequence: CASSQELLFSSYNEQFF. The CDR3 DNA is TGCGCCAGCAGCCAAGAGTTATTATTTAGCTCCTACAATGAGCAGTTCTTC.

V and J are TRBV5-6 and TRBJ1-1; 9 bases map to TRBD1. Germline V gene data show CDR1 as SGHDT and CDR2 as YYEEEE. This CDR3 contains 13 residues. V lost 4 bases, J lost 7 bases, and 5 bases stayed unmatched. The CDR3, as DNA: TGTGCCAGCAGCGGCCAGGACAGGGGTGAAGCTTTCTTT. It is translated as CASSGQDRGEAFF.

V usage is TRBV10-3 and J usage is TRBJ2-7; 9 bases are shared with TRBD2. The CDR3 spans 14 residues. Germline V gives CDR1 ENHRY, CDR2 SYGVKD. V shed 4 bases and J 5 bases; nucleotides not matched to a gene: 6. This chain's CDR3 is CAISGLAGLHEQYF. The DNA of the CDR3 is TGTGCCATCAGTGGGCTAGCGGGACTCCACGAGCAGTACTTC.

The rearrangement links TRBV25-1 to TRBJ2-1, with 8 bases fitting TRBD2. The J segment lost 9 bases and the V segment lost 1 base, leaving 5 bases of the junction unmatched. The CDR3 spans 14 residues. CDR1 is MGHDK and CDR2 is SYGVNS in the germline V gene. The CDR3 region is CASSEFTGGAEQFF. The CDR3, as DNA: TGTGCCAGCAGTGAATTTACGGGAGGGGCTGAGCAGTTCTTC.